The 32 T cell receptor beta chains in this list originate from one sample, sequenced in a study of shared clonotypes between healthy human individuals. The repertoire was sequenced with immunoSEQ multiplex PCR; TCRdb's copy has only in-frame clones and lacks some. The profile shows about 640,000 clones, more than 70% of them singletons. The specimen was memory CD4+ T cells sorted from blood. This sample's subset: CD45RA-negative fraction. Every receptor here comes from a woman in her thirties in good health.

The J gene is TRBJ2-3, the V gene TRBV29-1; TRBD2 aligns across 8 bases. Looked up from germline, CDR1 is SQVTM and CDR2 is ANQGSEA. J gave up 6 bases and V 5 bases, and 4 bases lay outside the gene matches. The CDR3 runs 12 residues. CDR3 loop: CSVREGADTQYF. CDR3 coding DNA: TGCAGCGTTCGGGAGGGCGCGGATACGCAGTATTTT.

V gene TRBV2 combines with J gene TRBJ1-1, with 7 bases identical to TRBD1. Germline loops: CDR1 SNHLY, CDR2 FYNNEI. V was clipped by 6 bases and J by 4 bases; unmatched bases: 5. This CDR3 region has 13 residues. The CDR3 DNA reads TGTGCCAGCAGAAAACAGGGGACCACTGAAGCTTTCTTT. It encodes CASRKQGTTEAFF.

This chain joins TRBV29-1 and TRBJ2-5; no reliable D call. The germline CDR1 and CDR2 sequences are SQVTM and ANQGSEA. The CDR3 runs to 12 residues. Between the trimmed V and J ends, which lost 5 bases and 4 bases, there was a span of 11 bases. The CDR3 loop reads CSVNGPGETQYF. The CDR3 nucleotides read TGCAGCGTTAACGGGCCAGGAGAGACCCAGTACTTC.

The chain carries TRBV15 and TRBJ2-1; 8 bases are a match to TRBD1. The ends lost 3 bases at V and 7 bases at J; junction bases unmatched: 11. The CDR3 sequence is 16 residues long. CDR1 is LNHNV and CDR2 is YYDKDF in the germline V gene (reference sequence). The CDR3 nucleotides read TGTGCCACCAGCAGCCTTTGGACAGGGCAGGGGAATGAGCAGTTCTTC. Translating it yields CATSSLWTGQGNEQFF.

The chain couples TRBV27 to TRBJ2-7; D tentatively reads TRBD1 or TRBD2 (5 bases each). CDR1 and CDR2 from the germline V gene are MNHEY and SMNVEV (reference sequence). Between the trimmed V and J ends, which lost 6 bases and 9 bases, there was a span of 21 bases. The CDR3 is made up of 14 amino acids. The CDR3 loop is CASRGRTPGDLQYF. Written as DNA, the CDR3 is TGTGCCAGCAGAGGTCGGACACCCGGGGATCTGCAGTACTTC.

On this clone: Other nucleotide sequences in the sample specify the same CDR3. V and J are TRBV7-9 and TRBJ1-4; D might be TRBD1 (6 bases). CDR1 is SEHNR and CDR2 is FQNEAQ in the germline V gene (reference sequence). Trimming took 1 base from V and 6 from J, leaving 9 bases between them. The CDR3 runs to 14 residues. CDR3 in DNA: TGTGCCAGCAGCTTAGGGACAGCTGATGAAAAACTGTTTTTT. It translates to CASSLGTADEKLFF.

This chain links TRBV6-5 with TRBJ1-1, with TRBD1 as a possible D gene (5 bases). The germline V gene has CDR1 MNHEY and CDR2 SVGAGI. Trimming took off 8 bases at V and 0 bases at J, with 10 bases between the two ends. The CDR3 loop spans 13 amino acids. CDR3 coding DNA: TGTGCCAGCTTAAAGACAGTGAACACTGAAGCTTTCTTT. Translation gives CASLKTVNTEAFF.

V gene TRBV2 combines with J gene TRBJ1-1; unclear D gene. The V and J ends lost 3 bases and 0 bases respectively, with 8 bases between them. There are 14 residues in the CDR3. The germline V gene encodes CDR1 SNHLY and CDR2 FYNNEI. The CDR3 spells CASSDKGMNTEAFF. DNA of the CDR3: TGTGCCAGCAGTGACAAGGGTATGAACACTGAAGCTTTCTTT.

The CDR3: CASRRSLAGELFF. As DNA, the CDR3 is TGTGCCAGTAGGAGGTCGTTGGCCGGGGAGCTGTTTTTT. The chain links TRBV19 to TRBJ2-2, with D unresolved. Trimming shortened V by 6 bases and J by 6 bases, and 11 bases separated the two germline ends. The CDR3 runs to 13 residues. Germline-derived CDR1 and CDR2 are LNHDA and SQIVND (reference sequence).

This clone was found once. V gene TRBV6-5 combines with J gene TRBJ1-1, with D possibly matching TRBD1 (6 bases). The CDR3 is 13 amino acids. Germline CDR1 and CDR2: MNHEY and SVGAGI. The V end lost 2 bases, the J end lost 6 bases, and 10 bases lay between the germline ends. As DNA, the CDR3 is TGTGCCAGCAGTTACGCAGGGGCCCCTGAAGCTTTCTTT. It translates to CASSYAGAPEAFF.

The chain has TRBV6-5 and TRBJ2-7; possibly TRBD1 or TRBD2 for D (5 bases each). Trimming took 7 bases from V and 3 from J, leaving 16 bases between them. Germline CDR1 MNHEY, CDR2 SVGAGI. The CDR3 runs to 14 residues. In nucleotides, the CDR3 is TGTGCCAGCAACCGCGGGTGGGGGTTCTACGAGCAGTACTTC. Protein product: CASNRGWGFYEQYF.

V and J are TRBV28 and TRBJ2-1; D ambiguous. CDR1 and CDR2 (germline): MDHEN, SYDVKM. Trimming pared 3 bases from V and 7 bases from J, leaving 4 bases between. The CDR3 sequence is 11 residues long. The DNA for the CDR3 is TGTGCCAGCAGTTTTGAGAATGAGCAGTTCTTC. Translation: CASSFENEQFF.

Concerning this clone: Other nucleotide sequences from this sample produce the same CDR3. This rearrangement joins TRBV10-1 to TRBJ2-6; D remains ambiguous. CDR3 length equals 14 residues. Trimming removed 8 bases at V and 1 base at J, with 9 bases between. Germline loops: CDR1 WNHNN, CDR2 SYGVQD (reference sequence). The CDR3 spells CASSSGSGANVLTF. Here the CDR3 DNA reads TGCGCCAGCTCTTCAGGATCTGGGGCCAACGTCCTGACTTTC.

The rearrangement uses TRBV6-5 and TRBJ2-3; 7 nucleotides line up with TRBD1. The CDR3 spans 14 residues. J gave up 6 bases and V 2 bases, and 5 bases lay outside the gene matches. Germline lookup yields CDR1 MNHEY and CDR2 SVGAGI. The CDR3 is CASSYDRGLDTQYF. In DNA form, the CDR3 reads TGTGCCAGCAGTTACGATAGGGGGCTTGATACGCAGTATTTT.

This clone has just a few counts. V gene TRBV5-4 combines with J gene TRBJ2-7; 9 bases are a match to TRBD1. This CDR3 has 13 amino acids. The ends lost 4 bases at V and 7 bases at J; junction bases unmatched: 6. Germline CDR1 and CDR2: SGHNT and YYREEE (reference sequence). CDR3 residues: CASSRGTGWEQYF. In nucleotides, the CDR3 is TGTGCCAGCAGCCGCGGGACAGGGTGGGAGCAGTACTTC.

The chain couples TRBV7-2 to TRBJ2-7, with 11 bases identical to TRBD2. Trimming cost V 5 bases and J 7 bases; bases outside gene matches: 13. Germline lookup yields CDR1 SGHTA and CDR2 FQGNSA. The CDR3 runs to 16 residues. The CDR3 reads CASSTTPTTSGSEQYF. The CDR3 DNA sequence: TGTGCCAGCAGCACAACGCCGACTACTAGCGGGAGTGAGCAGTACTTC.

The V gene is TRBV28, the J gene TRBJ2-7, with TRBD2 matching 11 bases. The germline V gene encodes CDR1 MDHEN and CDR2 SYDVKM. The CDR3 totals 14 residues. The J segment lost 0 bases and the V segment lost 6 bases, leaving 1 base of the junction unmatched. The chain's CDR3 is CASRLAGDSYEQYF. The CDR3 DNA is TGTGCCAGCAGACTAGCGGGGGACTCCTACGAGCAGTACTTC.

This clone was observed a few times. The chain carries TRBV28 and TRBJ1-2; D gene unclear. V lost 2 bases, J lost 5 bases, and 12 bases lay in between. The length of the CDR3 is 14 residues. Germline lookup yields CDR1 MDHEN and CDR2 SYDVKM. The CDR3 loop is CASSLEFRGYGYTF. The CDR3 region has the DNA TGTGCCAGCAGTTTAGAGTTTAGAGGGTATGGCTACACCTTC.

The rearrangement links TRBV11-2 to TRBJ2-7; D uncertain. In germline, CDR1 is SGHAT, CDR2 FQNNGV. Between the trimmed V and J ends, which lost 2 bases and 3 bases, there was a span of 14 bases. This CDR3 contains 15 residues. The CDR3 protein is CASSLRALGFYEQYF. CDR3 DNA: TGTGCCAGCAGCTTACGGGCTCTGGGGTTCTACGAGCAGTACTTC.

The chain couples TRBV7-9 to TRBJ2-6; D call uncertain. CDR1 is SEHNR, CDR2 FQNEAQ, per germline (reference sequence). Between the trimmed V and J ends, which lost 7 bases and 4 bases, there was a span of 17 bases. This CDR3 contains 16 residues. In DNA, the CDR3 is TGTGCCAGCACACCCCACAGAGGCCTCGGGGCCAACGTCCTGACTTTC. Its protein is CASTPHRGLGANVLTF.

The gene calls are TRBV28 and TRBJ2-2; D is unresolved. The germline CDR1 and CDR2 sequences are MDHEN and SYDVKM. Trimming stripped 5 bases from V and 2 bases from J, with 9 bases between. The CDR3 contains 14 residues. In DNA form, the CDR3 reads TGTGCCAGCAGTATTCAGGCTAACACCGGGGAGCTGTTTTTT. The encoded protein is CASSIQANTGELFF. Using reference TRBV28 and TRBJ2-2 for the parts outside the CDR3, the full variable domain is DVKVTQSSRYLVKRTGEKVFLECVQDMDHENMFWYRQDPGLGLRLIYFSYDVKMKEKGDIPEGYSVSREKKERFSLILESASTNQTSMYLCASSIQANTGELFFGEGSRLTVL.

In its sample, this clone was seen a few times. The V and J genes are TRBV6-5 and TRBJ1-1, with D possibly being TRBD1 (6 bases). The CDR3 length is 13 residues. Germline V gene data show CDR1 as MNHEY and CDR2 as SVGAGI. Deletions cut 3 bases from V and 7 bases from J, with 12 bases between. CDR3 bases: TGTGCCAGCAGTTATGAGGGGGGTAGTGAAGCTTTCTTT. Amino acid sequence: CASSYEGGSEAFF.

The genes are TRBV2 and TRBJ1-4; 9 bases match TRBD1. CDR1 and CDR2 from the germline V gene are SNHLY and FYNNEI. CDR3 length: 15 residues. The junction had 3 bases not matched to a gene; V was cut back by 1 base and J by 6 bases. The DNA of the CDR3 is TGTGCCAGCAGTGAAGGGGGGACAGGGTATGAAAAACTGTTTTTT. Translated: CASSEGGTGYEKLFF. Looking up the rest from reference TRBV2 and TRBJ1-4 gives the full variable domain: EPEVTQTPSHQVTQMGQEVILRCVPISNHLYFYWYRQILGQKVEFLVSFYNNEISEKSEIFDDQFSVERPDGSNFTLKIRSTKLEDSAMYFCASSEGGTGYEKLFFGSGTQLSVL.

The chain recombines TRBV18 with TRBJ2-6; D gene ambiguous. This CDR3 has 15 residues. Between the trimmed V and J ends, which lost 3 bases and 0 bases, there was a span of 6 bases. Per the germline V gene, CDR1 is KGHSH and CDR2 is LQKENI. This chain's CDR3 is CASSPWVSGANVLTF. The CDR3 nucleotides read TGTGCCAGCTCACCGTGGGTCTCTGGGGCCAACGTCCTGACTTTC.

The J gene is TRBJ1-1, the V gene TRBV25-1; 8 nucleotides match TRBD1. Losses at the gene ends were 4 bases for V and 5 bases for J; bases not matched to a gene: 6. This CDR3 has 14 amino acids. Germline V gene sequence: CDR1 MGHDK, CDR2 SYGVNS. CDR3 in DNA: TGTGCCAGCAGTGGAGACAGGGGAGGAACTGAAGCTTTCTTT. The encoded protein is CASSGDRGGTEAFF.

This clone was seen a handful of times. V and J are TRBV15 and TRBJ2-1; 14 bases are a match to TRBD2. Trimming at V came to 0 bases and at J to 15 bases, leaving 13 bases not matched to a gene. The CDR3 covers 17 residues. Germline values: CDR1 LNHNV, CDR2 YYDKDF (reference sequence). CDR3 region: CATSRDSGRTSGRSPFF. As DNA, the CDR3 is TGTGCCACCAGCAGAGACAGCGGGAGGACTAGCGGGAGGTCGCCGTTCTTC. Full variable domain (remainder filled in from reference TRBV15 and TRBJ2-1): DAMVIQNPRYQVTQFGKPVTLSCSQTLNHNVMYWYQQKSSQAPKLLFHYYDKDFNNEADTPDNFQSRRPNTSFCFLDIRSPGLGDTAMYLCATSRDSGRTSGRSPFFGPGTRLTVL.

CDR3 sequence: CASSAAGRGVYNEQFF. DNA for the CDR3: TGTGCCAGCAGTGCAGCGGGGCGAGGGGTCTACAATGAGCAGTTCTTC. J is TRBJ2-1 and V is TRBV28, with 7 bases fitting TRBD2. This CDR3 region has 16 residues. V lost 5 bases and J lost 3; bases outside the gene matches: 10. The germline V gene has CDR1 MDHEN and CDR2 SYDVKM.

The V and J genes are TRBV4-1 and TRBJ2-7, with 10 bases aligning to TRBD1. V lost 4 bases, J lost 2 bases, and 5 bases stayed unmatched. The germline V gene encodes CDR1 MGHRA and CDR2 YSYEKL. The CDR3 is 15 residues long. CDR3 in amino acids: CASSPGQGRTYEQYF. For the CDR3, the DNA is TGCGCCAGCAGCCCGGGACAGGGGCGAACCTACGAGCAGTACTTC.

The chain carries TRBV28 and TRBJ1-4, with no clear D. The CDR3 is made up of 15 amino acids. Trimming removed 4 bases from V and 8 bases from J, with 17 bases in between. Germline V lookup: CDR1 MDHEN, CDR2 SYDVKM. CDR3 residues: CASSSARGFREKLFF. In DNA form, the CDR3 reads TGTGCCAGCAGTTCCGCCAGAGGGTTTAGAGAAAAACTGTTTTTT.

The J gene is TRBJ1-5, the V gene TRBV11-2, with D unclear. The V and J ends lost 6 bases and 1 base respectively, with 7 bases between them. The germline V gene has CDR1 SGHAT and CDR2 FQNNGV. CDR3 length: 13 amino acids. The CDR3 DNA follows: TGTGCCAGCAGTATAAACAGCAATCAGCCCCAGCATTTT. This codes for CASSINSNQPQHF.

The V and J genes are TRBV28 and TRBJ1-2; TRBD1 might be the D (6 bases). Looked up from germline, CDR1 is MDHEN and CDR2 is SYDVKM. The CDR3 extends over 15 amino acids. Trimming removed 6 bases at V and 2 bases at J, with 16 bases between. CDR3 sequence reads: CASSPGDTMNYGYTF. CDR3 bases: TGTGCCAGCAGCCCGGGGGACACCATGAACTATGGCTACACCTTC.

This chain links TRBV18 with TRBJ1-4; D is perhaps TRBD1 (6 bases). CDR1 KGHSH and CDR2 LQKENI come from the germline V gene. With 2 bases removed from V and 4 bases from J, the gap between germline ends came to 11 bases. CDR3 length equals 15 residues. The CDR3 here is CASSPGAGVNEKLFF. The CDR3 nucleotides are TGTGCCAGCTCACCAGGGGCAGGGGTTAATGAAAAACTGTTTTTT.